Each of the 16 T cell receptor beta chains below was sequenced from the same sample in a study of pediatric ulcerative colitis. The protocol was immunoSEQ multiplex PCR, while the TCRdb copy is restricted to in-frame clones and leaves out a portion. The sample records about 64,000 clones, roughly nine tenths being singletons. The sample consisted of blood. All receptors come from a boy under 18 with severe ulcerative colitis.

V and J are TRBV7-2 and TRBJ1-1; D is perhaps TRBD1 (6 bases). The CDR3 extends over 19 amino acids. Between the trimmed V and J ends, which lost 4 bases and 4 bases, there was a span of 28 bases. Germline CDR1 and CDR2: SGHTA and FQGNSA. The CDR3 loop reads CASSSLHSAGAIPSTEAFF. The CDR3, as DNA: TGTGCCAGCAGCTCCCTCCATAGTGCAGGGGCTATTCCGAGCACTGAAGCTTTCTTT.

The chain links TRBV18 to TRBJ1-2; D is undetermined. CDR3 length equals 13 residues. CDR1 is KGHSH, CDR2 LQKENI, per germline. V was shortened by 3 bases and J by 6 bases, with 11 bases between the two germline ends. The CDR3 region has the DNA TGTGCCAGCTCACCCCGCAGGATCGATGGCTACACCTTC. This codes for CASSPRRIDGYTF. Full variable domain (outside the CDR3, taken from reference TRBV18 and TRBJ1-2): NAGVMQNPRHLVRRRGQEARLRCSPMKGHSHVYWYRQLPEEGLKFMVYLQKENIIDESGMPKERFSAEFPKEGPSILRIQQVVRGDSAAYFCASSPRRIDGYTFGSGTRLTVV.

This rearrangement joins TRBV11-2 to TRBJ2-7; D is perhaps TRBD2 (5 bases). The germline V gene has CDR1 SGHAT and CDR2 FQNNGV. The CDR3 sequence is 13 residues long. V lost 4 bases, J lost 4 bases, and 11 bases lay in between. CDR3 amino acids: CASSSVWEYEQYF. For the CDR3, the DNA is TGTGCCAGCAGCTCCGTTTGGGAGTACGAGCAGTACTTC.

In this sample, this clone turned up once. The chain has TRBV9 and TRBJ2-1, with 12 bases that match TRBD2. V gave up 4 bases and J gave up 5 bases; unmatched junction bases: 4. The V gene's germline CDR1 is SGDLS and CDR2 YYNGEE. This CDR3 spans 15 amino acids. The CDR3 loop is CASSPRLAGDNEQFF. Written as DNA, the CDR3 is TGTGCCAGCAGCCCACGACTAGCGGGGGACAATGAGCAGTTCTTC.

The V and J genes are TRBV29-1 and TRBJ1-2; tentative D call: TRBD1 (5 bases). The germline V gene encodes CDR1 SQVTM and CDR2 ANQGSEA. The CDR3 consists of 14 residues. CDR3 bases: TGCAGTGGAGGGGCCGACAAAGCTAACTATGGCTACACCTTC. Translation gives CSGGADKANYGYTF. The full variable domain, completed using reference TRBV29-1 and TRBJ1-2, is SAVISQKPSRDICQRGTSLTIQCQVDSQVTMMFWYRQQPGQSLTLIATANQGSEATYESGFVIDKFPISRPNLTFSTLTVSNMSPEDSSIYLCSGGADKANYGYTFGSGTRLTVV.

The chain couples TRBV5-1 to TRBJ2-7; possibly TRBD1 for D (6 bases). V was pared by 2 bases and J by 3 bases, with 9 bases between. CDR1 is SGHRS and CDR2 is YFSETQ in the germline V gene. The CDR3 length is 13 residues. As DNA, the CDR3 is TGCGCCAGCAGCTTTGGACAGAACTACGAGCAGTACTTC. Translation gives CASSFGQNYEQYF.

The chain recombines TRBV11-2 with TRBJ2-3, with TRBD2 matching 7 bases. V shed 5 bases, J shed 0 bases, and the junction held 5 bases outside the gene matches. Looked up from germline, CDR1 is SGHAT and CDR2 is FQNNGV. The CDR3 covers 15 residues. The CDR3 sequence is CASSDSSGSTDTQYF. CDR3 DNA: TGTGCCAGCAGCGATTCTAGCGGAAGCACAGATACGCAGTATTTT.

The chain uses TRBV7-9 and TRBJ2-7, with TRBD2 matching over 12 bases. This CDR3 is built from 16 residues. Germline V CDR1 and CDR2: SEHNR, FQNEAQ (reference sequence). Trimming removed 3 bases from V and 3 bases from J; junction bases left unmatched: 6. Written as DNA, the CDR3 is TGTGCCAGCAGCTTTAACCCTAGCGGGAGGGACTACGAGCAGTACTTC. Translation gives CASSFNPSGRDYEQYF.

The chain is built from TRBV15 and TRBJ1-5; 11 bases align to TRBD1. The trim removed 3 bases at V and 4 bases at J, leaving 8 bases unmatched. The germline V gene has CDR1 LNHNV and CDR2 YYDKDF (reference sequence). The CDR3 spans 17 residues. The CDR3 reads CATSSSRDRGRNQPQHF. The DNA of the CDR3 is TGTGCCACCAGCAGCTCCAGGGACAGGGGGAGAAATCAGCCCCAGCATTTT. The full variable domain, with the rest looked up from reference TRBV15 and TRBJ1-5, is DAMVIQNPRYQVTQFGKPVTLSCSQTLNHNVMYWYQQKSSQAPKLLFHYYDKDFNNEADTPDNFQSRRPNTSFCFLDIRSPGLGDTAMYLCATSSSRDRGRNQPQHFGDGTRLSIL.

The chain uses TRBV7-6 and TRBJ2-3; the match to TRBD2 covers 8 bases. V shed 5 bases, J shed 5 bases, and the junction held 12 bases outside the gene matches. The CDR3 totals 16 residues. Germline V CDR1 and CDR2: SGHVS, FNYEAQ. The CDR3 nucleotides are TGTGCCAGCAGCGATGGACTAGCAGGTCATGGAGATACGCAGTATTTT. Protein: CASSDGLAGHGDTQYF.

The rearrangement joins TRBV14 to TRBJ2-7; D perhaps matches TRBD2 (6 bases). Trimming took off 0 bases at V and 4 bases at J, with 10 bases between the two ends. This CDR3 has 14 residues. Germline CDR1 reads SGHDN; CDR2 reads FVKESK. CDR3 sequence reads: CASSQEAGRYEQYF. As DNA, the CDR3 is TGTGCCAGCAGCCAAGAGGCGGGGAGGTACGAGCAGTACTTC.

CDR3 in DNA: TGCGCCAGCAGCCAAGATCGTATGGGTTACGAGCAGTACTTC. This sequence encodes CASSQDRMGYEQYF. The chain joins TRBV4-3 to TRBJ2-7; D unresolved. CDR1 and CDR2 from the germline V gene are LGHNA and YSLEER. V dropped 0 bases and J dropped 4 bases, with 10 bases sitting between them. The CDR3 is made up of 14 amino acids.

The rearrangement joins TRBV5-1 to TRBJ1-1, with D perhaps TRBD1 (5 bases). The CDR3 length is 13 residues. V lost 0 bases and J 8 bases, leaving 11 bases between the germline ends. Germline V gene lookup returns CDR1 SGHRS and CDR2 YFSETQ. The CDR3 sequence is CASSLASGIEAFF. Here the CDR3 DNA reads TGCGCCAGCAGCTTGGCGTCAGGGATCGAAGCTTTCTTT.

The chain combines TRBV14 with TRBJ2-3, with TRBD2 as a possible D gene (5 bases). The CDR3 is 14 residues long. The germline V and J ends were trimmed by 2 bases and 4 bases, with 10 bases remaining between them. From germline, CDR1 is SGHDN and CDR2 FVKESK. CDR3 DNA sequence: TGTGCCAGCAGCCAAACTAGAGTGTCAGATACGCAGTATTTT. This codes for CASSQTRVSDTQYF.

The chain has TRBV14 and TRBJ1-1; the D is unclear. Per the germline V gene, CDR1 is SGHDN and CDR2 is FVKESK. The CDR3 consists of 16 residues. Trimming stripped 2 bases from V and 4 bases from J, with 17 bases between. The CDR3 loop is CASSQTQALLSTEAFF. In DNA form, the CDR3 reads TGTGCCAGCAGCCAAACTCAAGCCCTACTGAGCACTGAAGCTTTCTTT.

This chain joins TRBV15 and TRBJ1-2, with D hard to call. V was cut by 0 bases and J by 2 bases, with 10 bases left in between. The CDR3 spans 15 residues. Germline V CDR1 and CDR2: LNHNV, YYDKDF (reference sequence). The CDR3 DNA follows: TGTGCCACCAGCAGAGATTCGCGGCAGAACTATGGCTACACCTTC. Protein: CATSRDSRQNYGYTF.